The next 14 T cell receptor beta chains were all read from a single sample in a study of kidney transplant recipient with SARS-CoV-2 infection (dated by TCRdb to the early 2020s). Sequencing instrument: Illumina MiSeq. TCRdb's own reprocessing of the public reads used fastp at Q25 and MiXCR and kept productive beta chains. For every CDR3 protein sequence, its rows merge into one entry that carries the most common genes and DNA. The sample table contains 200,000 to 300,000 distinct CDR3 sequences; only one count was recorded for less than 35% of them. The top ten clonotypes cover more than 6.5% of the sample. The time point label on this specimen signifies: pre-pandemic baseline sample and day 111 after first positive SARS-CoV-2 test. The source was a blood sample, collected at baseline and on roughly day 110 from a kidney transplant recipient. The source is a male patient aged 25-45 years who had COVID-19 and was a kidney transplant recipient. After a transplant, the donor of the graft may account for some T cells.

This clonotype appeared many times. This chain connects TRBV5-8 to TRBJ1-4, with 10 positions matching TRBD1. Germline trimming cut 6 bases from V and 7 bases from J; bases unmatched to any gene: 3. Germline CDR1 is SGHTS and CDR2 is YDEGEE. The CDR3 sequence is 13 residues long. The CDR3: CASTGQGFEKLFF. In DNA form, the CDR3 reads TGTGCCAGCACGGGACAGGGGTTTGAAAAACTGTTTTTT.

Comments on this clonotype: This could be a read error, since a much larger clone is one nucleotide away. This rearrangement joins TRBV25-1 to TRBJ2-2; D is possibly TRBD2 (6 bases). Germline-derived CDR1 and CDR2 are MGHDK and SYGVNS. Between the trimmed V and J ends, which lost 5 bases and 7 bases, there was a span of 23 bases. This CDR3 has 17 residues. The CDR3 sequence: CASSNSNSGEFFGELFF. The CDR3 DNA reads as TGTGCCAGCAGTAATAGTAATAGCGGAGAGTTCTTCGGGGAGCTGTTTTTT.

Details on this clonotype: This may arise from a read error, as a much more abundant clone is one base away. CDR3 sequence: CANSEEGTAYGYTF. CDR3 in DNA: TGTGCCAACAGTGAAGAGGGGACAGCATATGGCTACACCTTC. The rearrangement uses TRBV2 and TRBJ1-2; 7 nucleotides match TRBD1. This CDR3 is built from 14 residues. Germline CDR1 reads SNHLY; CDR2 reads FYNNEI.

This clonotype was found a few times. J is TRBJ2-1 and V is TRBV12-3 or TRBV12-4, with TRBD2 matching over 9 bases. This CDR3 is 15 amino acids long. J lost 5 bases, V lost 5 bases, and 7 bases had no gene match. The CDR3, as DNA: TGTGCCAGCAGTGGGGGTGGGACTAGCAACAATGAGCAGTTCTTC. Protein sequence: CASSGGGTSNNEQFF.

This clonotype was counted at least ten times. This rearrangement joins TRBV12-3 or TRBV12-4 to TRBJ1-4, with 7 bases lining up with TRBD1. Trimming took 6 bases from V and 1 from J; bases not matched to a gene: 20. This CDR3 is built from 20 residues. This chain's CDR3 is CASSTHLGGTASRTNEKLFF. The CDR3, as DNA: TGTGCCAGCAGCACACACTTGGGGGGGACAGCTTCCAGAACTAATGAAAAACTGTTTTTT.

This clonotype was recorded many times. The rearrangement links TRBV19 to TRBJ1-1; the D is unclear. This CDR3 is 12 amino acids long. Germline CDR1 LNHDA, CDR2 SQIVND (reference sequence). Trimming pared 9 bases from V and 1 base from J, leaving 9 bases between. In DNA, the CDR3 is TGTGCCAGCCAGTGGTGGAACACTGAAGCTTTCTTT. Translation: CASQWWNTEAFF.

This clonotype was recorded at least ten times. The chain uses TRBV24-1 and TRBJ1-2; D unclear. The CDR3 is 17 residues long. The ends were cut back, 6 bases at V and 4 bases at J, with 23 bases in the middle. Per the germline V gene, CDR1 is KGHDR and CDR2 is SFDVKD. CDR3: CATSTRFSTRKTYGYTF. The CDR3 DNA reads as TGTGCCACCAGTACAAGATTTAGTACCAGAAAGACCTATGGCTACACCTTC.

This clonotype appeared many times. The V call is TRBV20-1, the J call TRBJ1-1; no clear D. The germline CDR1 and CDR2 sequences are DFQATT and SNEGSKA (reference sequence). The V gene lost 4 bases and the J gene lost 2 bases, with 8 bases spanning the gap. The CDR3 contains 12 residues. CDR3 DNA sequence: TGCAGTGCTACATCAGGTAACACTGAAGCTTTCTTT. Protein sequence: CSATSGNTEAFF.

About this clonotype: A clone one base away is much larger, so this may be a read error. For the CDR3, the DNA is TGCGCCAGCAGTTATGGAATAAGATCGCGAAAGACCTATGGCTACGCCTTC. This gives the protein CASSYGIRSRKTYGYAF. The chain carries TRBV10-1 and TRBJ1-2, with no clear D. There are 17 residues in the CDR3. Germline V lookup: CDR1 WNHNN, CDR2 SYGVQD (reference sequence).

This clonotype has at least ten counts. The chain employs TRBV7-2 and TRBJ2-5, with D possibly TRBD1 on 5 matching bases. Trimming cost V 5 bases and J 2 bases, with 15 bases left between them. This CDR3 comprises 15 residues. Germline loops: CDR1 SGHTA, CDR2 FQGNSA. The CDR3 coding sequence is TGTGCCAGCAGCCCGGCGTACAGGAGACAAGAGACCCAGTACTTC. Its translation is CASSPAYRRQETQYF.

This clonotype was seen at least ten times. V gene TRBV28 combines with J gene TRBJ1-1; 8 positions agree with TRBD1. There are 16 residues in the CDR3. In germline, CDR1 is MDHEN, CDR2 SYDVKM. Unmatched junction bases numbered 7, after V lost 2 bases and J lost 2 bases. CDR3 nucleotide sequence: TGTGCCAGCAGTTTACTTGGGACAGGACCCAACACTGAAGCTTTCTTT. Translated, it gives CASSLLGTGPNTEAFF. The full variable domain, its missing parts supplied by reference TRBV28 and TRBJ1-1, is DVKVTQSSRYLVKRTGEKVFLECVQDMDHENMFWYRQDPGLGLRLIYFSYDVKMKEKGDIPEGYSVSREKKERFSLILESASTNQTSMYLCASSLLGTGPNTEAFFGQGTRLTVV.

Notes on this clonotype: A read error may account for a junction end that differs from germline. This sequence joins TRBV3-1 and TRBJ2-5; D is undetermined. The CDR3 is 17 residues long. Germline V gene data show CDR1 as LGHDT and CDR2 as YNNKEL (reference sequence). CDR3 protein: CASSPDVPISFSETQYF. The CDR3 DNA follows: TGTGCCAGTAGCCCGGACGTTCCCATTTCTTTCTCTGAGACCCAGTACTTC.

V is TRBV6-6 and J is TRBJ2-1; D possibly corresponds to TRBD2 (5 bases). V lost 7 bases and J lost 7, with 11 bases in between. This CDR3 has 12 residues. Per germline, CDR1 MNHNY and CDR2 SVGAGI (reference sequence). The CDR3 reads CASNKPGNEQFF. The CDR3 nucleotides are TGTGCCAGCAATAAACCGGGGAATGAGCAGTTCTTC.

The genes are TRBV7-2 and TRBJ1-5; D might be TRBD1 (5 bases). CDR1 and CDR2 from the germline V gene are SGHTA and FQGNSA. There are 16 residues in the CDR3. Trimming stripped 5 bases from V and 2 bases from J, with 16 bases between. In nucleotides, the CDR3 is TGTGCCAGCAGCCAACAGGTAGGGGATGGCAATCAGCCCCAGCATTTT. Protein sequence: CASSQQVGDGNQPQHF. The whole variable domain, remainder taken from reference TRBV7-2 and TRBJ1-5, is GAGVSQSPSNKVTEKGKDVELRCDPISGHTALYWYRQSLGQGLEFLIYFQGNSAPDKSGLPSDRFSAERTGGSVSTLTIQRTQQEDSAVYLCASSQQVGDGNQPQHFGDGTRLSIL.